This T cell receptor (beta chain) was sequenced in a study of T cell repertoires in cytomegalovirus infection. Turning to the study itself: Newly reported HLA-C-restricted and thoroughly characterized HLA-B-restricted CMV epitopes were employed. An indication of both CMV infection and matching HLA type came from public TCR beta signatures. The study's findings and limits: Clonotype analysis showed dominance of the ex vivo response by HLA-C-restricted CMV-specific TCR beta clonotypes. Summed frequency of public TCR beta families distinguished CMV carriers with the relevant HLA.

The length of the CDR3 is 14 residues. With 6 bases clipped from V and 4 bases from J, the junction kept 3 bases outside the gene matches. As regards this clonotype: Its target is not known.

TCRdb reprocessed the reads via MiXCR and lists one record per CDR3 protein. The sample includes approximately 990,000 distinct CDR3 sequences, 31% of them seen just once. The receptor's source is a human donor in good health (CMV status not recorded). Some clones in this sample may be carry-over from other donors' samples. The sequences come from cultured CD8+ T cells from PBMCs, collected from culture after CMV antigen stimulation. The chain is built from TRBV12-3 or TRBV12-4 and TRBJ1-5; 10 bases match TRBD1. CDR3 DNA sequence: TGTGCCAGCAGGAGGGGACAGGGGAATCAGCCCCAGCATTTT. This sequence encodes CASRRGQGNQPQHF.